This TCR beta chain was found in a study of T cell repertoires in cytomegalovirus infection. The wider study: The public TCR beta signatures pointed to both CMV infection and matching HLA type. Study-wide results and caveats: Pooled public TCR beta family frequency picked out CMV carriers with the relevant HLA. Clonotypes of TCR beta that were HLA-C-restricted and CMV-specific dominated the ex vivo response.

Via MiXCR, TCRdb re-called the reads, giving one row per CDR3 protein. The sample consists of about 890,000 distinct CDR3 sequences, less than 35% of them appearing once. The CDR3 has 16 residues. V trimming: 4 bases; J trimming: 5 bases; junction bases outside the gene matches: 6. The germline CDR1 and CDR2 sequences are MGHRA and YSYEKL. This clonotype was counted a few times. What it binds is not known. The chain recombines TRBV4-1 with TRBJ2-1; TRBD2 matches at 12 bases. This clonotype was sampled from a human donor in good health (CMV status not recorded). Some clones in this sample may be carry-over from other donors' samples. Specimen: cultured CD8+ T cells from PBMCs, collected from culture after CMV antigen stimulation. Written as DNA, the CDR3 is TGCGCCAGCAGCCTTACTAGCGGGAGGTCAGACAATGAGCAGTTCTTC. Its protein is CASSLTSGRSDNEQFF.